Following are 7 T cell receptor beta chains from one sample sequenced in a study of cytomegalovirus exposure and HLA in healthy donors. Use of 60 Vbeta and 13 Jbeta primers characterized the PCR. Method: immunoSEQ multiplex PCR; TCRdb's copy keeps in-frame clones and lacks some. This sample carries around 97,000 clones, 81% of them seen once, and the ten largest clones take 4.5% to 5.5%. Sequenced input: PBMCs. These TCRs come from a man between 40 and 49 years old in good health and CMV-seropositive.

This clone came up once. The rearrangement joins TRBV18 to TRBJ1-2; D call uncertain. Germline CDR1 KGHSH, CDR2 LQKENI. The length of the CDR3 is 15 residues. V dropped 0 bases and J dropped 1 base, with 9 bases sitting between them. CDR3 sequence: CASSPPSILNYGYTF. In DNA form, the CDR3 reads TGTGCCAGCTCACCACCTTCTATCCTTAACTATGGCTACACCTTC.

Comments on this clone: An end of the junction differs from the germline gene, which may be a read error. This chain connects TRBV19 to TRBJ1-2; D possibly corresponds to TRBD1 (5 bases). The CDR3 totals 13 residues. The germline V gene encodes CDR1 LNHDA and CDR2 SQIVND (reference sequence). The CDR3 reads CASSLTVNYGHTF. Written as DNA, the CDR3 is TGTGCCAGTAGCCTGACAGTTAACTATGGCCACACCTTC.

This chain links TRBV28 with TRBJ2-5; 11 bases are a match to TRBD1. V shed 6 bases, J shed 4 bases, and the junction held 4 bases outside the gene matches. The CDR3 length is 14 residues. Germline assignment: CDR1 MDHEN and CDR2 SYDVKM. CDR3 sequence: CASSPDRGRETQYF. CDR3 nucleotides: TGTGCCAGCAGCCCGGACAGGGGGCGAGAGACCCAGTACTTC.

CDR3 region: CASSPPVGVGDEKLFF. CDR3 bases: TGTGCCAGTAGCCCACCCGTGGGAGTCGGAGACGAAAAACTGTTTTTT. The V gene is TRBV19, the J gene TRBJ1-4; D is ambiguous. The V and J ends lost 6 bases and 8 bases respectively, with 22 bases between them. Germline CDR1 LNHDA, CDR2 SQIVND (reference sequence). The CDR3 spans 16 residues.

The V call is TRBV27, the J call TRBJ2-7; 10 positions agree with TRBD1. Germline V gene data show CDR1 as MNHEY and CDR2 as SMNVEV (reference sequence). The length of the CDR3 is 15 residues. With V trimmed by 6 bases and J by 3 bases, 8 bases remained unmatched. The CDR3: CASRWGTGVDYEQYF. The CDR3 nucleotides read TGTGCCAGCAGATGGGGGACAGGGGTAGACTACGAGCAGTACTTC.

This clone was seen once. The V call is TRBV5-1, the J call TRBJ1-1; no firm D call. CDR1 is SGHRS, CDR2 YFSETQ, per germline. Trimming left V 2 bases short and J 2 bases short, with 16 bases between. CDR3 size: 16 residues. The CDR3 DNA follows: TGCGCCAGCAGCTTTAATCCCAGCGGTCAAAACACTGAAGCTTTCTTT. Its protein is CASSFNPSGQNTEAFF.

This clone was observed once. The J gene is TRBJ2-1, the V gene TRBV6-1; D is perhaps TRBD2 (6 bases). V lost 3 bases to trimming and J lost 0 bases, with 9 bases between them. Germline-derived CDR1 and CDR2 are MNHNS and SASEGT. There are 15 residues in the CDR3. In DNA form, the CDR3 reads TGTGCCAGCAGTGAGCGGGGCGGCTCCTACAATGAGCAGTTCTTC. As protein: CASSERGGSYNEQFF.